Sequencing of this T cell receptor (beta chain) was carried out in a study of blood T cell repertoires in COVID-19 (dated by TCRdb to 2018 to 2020). In the study overall: Samples from collaborators originated in the United States, Italy and Spain and spanned both the acute and convalescent phases of COVID-19. A freely available public database, intended as a resource for researchers studying the immune response to SARS-CoV-2, is where the repertoires were released. Samples came from the ongoing ImmuneRACE study (first 160 participants) plus 1,254 subjects from 6 global collaborators. The sample metadata nearly always contained a de-identified subject ID, COVID-19 status, age in years and sex. The prospective study material was composed of cDNA or gDNA derived from T cells, B-cell-depleted T cells, or PBMCs. Where available, HLA class I and class II types were obtained from metadata supplied by the sample provider rather than from assay-based typing. Deeply sampled blood TCRbeta repertoires from subjects exposed to, actively infected with, or recovered from COVID-19 were included in the dataset.

Worth noting for this clone: Its cognate antigen has yet to be identified. No base qualities exist here, and no much larger clone lies one base off it.

The CDR3 contains 17 residues, cysteine and phenylalanine counted. The only DNA kept is the CDR3, 51 bases in frame from the first base. CDR1 and CDR2, looked up from the germline V gene, are SGHRS and YFSETQ. V is pared back by 4 bases and J by 6 bases, with 25 bases lying between the germline termini. Here is what the overall study found, with its caveats: How much clinical and demographic metadata was included differed by source and by participant, and the metadata was provided uncurated.

Whole blood was collected in K2EDTA tubes by collaborating institutions according to the institutions' own protocols. For TCRbeta analysis, collaborator samples were shipped as frozen whole blood, as isolated PBMCs, or as DNA extracted from either sample type. TCRbeta CDR3 regions were amplified from genomic DNA by means of the immunoSEQ Assay, a bias-controlled multiplex PCR. The published analysis was carried out like this. Nucleated cell counts per sample were estimated from amplification of reference gene primers within the assay. Sequence reads were collapsed and filtered to measure the absolute abundance of every unique TCRbeta CDR3 rearrangement. For each sample, productive Simpson clonality was calculated as the square root of Simpson's diversity index across productive rearrangements. TCRdb's version of the immuneACCESS table is confined to in-frame rearrangements and falls short of the full clone set. An unresolved V gene accounts for under half of the shortfall where checked; the remainder is of unknown origin. That table supplies the V and J calls and clone size; D and trimming were determined from the DNA. Recorded for this sample are roughly 97,000 clones; over 60% of them occurred a single time. The ten largest clones add up to approximately 6.8% of the sample.

The chain was built from TRBV5-1 and TRBJ1-1; a tentative D call is TRBD1 (6 bases match). The source material was peripheral blood. This receptor was obtained from a man between 65 and 85 years old with acute or convalescent COVID-19. The DNA sequence follows: TGCGCCAGCAGCACTGGACCTTACCCTGACAGGCGGTCTGAAGCTTTCTTT. Its translation is CASSTGPYPDRRSEAFF. Here the CDR3 is joined to the reference TRBV5-1 and TRBJ1-1 genes, and the full variable domain is: KAGVTQTPRYLIKTRGQQVTLSCSPISGHRSVSWYQQTPGQGLQFLFEYFSETQRNKGNFPGRFSGRQFSNSRSEMNVSTLELGDSALYLCASSTGPYPDRRSEAFFGQGTRLTVV.